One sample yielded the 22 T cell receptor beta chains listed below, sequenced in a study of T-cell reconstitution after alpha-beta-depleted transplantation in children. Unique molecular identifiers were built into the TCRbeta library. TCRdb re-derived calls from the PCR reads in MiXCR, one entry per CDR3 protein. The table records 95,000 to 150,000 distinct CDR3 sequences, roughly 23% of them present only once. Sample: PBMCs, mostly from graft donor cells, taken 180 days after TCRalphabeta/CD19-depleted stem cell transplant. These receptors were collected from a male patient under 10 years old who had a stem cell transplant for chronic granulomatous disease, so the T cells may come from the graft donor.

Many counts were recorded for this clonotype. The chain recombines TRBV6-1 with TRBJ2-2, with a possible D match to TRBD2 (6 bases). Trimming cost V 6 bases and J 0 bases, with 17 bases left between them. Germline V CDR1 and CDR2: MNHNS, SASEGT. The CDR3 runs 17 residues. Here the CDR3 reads CASRNLPKRANTGELFF. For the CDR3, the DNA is TGTGCCAGCAGGAACCTCCCTAAGCGGGCGAACACCGGGGAGCTGTTTTTT.

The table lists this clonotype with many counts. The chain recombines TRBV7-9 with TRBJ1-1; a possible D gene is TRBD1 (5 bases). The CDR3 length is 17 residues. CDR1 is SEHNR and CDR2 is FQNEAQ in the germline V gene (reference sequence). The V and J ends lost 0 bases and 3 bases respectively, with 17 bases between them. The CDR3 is CASSLASLGTEDTEAFF. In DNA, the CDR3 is TGTGCCAGCAGCTTAGCGTCATTGGGGACGGAGGACACTGAAGCTTTCTTT.

The CDR3 bases are TGCGCCAGCAGCTTGGGGTCGGGTACCTGGGGGAATGAGCAGTTCTTC. Protein: CASSLGSGTWGNEQFF. The chain is built from TRBV5-1 and TRBJ2-1; D is tentatively TRBD1 or TRBD2 (5 bases each). The germline V gene has CDR1 SGHRS and CDR2 YFSETQ. V lost 0 bases and J 7 bases, leaving 17 bases between the germline ends. CDR3 size: 16 residues.

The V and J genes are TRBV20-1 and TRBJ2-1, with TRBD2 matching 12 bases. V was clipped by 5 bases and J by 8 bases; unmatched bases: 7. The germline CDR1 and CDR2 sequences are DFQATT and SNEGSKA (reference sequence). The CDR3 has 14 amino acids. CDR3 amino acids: CSAGTLAGGDEQFF. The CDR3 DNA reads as TGCAGTGCTGGGACCCTAGCGGGGGGGGATGAGCAGTTCTTC.

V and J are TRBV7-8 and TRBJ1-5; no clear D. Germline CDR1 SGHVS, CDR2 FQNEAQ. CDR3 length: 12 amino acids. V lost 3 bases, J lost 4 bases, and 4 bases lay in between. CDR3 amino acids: CASSFGNQPQHF. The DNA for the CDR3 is TGTGCCAGCAGCTTTGGGAATCAGCCCCAGCATTTT.

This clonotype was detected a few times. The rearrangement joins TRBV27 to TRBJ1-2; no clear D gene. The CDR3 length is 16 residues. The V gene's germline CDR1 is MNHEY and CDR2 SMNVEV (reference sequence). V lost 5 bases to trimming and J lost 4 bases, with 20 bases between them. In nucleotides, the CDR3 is TGTGCCAGCAGTCCCGGTAAGGGATTGGGCATCTATGGCTACACCTTC. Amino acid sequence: CASSPGKGLGIYGYTF.

CDR3 sequence reads: CASSVPRTAGSEQYF. The CDR3 DNA reads TGCGCCAGCAGCGTTCCCCGGACAGCGGGGAGCGAGCAGTACTTC. V is TRBV5-1 and J is TRBJ2-7, with a tentative D call TRBD2 (7 bases). The CDR3 is 15 amino acids. The germline gives CDR1 SGHRS, CDR2 YFSETQ. The V gene lost 4 bases and the J gene lost 6 bases, with 20 bases spanning the gap.

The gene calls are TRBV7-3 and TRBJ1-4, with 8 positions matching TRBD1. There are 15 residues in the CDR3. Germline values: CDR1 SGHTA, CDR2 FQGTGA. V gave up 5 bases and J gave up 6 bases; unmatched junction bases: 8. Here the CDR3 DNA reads TGTGCCAGCAGCCCAACGGGACAGGAGGATGAAAAACTGTTTTTT. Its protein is CASSPTGQEDEKLFF.

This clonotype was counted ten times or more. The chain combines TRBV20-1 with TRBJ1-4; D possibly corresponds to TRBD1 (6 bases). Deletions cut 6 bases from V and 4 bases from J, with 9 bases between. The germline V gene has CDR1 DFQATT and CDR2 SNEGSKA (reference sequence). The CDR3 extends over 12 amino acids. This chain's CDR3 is CSAEGVNEKLFF. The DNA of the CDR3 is TGCAGTGCGGAGGGGGTTAATGAAAAACTGTTTTTT.

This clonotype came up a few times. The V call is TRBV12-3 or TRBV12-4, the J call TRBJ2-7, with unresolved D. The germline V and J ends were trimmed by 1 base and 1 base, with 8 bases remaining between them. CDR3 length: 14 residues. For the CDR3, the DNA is TGTGCCAGCAGTTTAGTGTCAGCTTCCTACGAGCAGTACTTC. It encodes CASSLVSASYEQYF.

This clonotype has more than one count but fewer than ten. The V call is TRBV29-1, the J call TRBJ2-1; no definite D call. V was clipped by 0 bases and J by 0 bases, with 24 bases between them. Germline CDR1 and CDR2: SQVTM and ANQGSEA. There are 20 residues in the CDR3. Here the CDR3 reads CSVEDSDRTGTPSSYNEQFF. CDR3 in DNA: TGCAGCGTTGAAGATTCTGATCGTACCGGTACACCAAGCTCCTACAATGAGCAGTTCTTC.

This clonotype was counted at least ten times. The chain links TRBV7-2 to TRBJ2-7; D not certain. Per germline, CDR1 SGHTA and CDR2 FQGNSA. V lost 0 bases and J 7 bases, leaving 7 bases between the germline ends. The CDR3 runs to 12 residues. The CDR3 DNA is TGTGCCAGCAGCTTAGCTTGGGGTGAGCAGTACTTC. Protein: CASSLAWGEQYF.

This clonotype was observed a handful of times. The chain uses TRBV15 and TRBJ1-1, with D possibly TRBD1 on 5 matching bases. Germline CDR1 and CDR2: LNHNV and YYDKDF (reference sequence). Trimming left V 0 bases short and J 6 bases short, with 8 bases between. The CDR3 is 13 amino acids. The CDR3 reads CATSRDREAEAFF. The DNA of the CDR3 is TGTGCCACCAGCAGAGACAGGGAGGCTGAAGCTTTCTTT.

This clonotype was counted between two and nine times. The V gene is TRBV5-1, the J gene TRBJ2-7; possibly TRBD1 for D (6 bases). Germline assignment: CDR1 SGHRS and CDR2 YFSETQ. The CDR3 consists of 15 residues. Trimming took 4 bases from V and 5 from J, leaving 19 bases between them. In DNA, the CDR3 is TGCGCCAGCAGCCCTCCGACAGGTGGGACCCACGAGCAGTACTTC. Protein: CASSPPTGGTHEQYF.

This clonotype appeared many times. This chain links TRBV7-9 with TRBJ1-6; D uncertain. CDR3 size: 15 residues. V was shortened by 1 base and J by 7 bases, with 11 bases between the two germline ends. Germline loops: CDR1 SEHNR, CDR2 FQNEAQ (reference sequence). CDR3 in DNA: TGTGCCAGCAGCTTAGATGCGGGGTGGAATTCACCCCTCCACTTT. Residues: CASSLDAGWNSPLHF.

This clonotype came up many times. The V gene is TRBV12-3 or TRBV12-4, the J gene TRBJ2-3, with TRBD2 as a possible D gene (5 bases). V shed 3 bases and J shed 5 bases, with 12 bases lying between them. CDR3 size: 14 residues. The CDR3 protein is CASSFGVTGDTQYF. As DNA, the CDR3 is TGTGCCAGCAGTTTCGGGGTGACGGGAGATACGCAGTATTTT.

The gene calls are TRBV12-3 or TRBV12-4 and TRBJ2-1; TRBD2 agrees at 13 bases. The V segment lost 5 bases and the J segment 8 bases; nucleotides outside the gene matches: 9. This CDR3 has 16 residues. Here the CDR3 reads CASSGTSGEYRYEQFF. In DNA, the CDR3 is TGTGCCAGCAGTGGGACTAGCGGGGAGTATAGGTATGAGCAGTTCTTC.

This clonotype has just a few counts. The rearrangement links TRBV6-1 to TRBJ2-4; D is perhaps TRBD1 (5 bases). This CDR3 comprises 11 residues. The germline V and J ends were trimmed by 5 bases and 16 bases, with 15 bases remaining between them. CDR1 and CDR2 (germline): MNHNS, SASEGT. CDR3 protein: CASSHPQGPYF. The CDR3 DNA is TGTGCCAGCAGTCATCCTCAGGGCCCTTACTTC.

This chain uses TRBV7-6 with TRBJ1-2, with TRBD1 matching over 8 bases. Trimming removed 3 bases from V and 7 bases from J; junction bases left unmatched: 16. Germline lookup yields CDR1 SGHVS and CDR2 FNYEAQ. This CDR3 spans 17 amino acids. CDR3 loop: CASSLLSSQGAVGGYTF. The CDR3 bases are TGTGCCAGCAGCTTGCTAAGTTCGCAGGGGGCAGTGGGTGGCTACACCTTC.

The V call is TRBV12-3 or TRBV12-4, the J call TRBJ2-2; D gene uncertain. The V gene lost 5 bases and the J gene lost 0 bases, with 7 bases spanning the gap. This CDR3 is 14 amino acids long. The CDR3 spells CASSPATNTGELFF. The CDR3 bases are TGTGCCAGCAGTCCAGCAACGAACACCGGGGAGCTGTTTTTT.

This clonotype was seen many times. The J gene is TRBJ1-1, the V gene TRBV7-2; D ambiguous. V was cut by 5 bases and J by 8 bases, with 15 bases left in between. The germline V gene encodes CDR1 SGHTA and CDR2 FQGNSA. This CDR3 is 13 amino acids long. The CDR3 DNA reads TGTGCCAGCAGCCCCCCGGGCGGGCCGGAAGCTTTCTTT. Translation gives CASSPPGGPEAFF.

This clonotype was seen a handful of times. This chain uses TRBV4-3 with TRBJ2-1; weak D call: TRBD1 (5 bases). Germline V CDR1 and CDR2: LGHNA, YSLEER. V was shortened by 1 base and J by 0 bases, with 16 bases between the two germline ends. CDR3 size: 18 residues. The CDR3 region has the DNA TGCGCCAGCAGCCAAGGTGGGGCCAGGGCGAGCTCCTACAATGAGCAGTTCTTC. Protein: CASSQGGARASSYNEQFF.